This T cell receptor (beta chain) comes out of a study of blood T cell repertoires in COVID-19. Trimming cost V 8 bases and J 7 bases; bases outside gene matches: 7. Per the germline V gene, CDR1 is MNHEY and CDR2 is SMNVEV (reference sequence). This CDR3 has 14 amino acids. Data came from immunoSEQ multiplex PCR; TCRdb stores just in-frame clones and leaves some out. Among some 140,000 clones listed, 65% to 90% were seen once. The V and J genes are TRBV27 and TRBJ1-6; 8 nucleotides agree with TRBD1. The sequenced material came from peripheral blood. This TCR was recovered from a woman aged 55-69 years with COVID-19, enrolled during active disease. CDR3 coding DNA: TGTGCCAGCGGCGCGGGGACAGGCAATTCACCCCTCCACTTT. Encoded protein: CASGAGTGNSPLHF.